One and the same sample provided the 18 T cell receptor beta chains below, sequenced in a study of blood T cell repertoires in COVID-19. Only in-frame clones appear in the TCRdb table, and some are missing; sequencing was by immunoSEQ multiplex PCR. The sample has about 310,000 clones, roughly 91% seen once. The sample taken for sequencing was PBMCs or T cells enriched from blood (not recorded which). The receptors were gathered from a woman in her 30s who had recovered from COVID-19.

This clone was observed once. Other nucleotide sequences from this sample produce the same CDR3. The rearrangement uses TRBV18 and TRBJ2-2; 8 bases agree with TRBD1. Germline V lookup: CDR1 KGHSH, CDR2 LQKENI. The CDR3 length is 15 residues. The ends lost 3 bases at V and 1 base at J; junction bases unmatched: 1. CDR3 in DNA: TGTGCCAGCTCACCTGGGACAGGGAACACCGGGGAGCTGTTTTTT. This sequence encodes CASSPGTGNTGELFF.

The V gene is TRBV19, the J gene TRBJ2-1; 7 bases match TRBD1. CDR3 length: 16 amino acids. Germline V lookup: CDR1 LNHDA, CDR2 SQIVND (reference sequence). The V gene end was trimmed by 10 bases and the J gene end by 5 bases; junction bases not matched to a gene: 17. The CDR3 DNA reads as TGTGCCACCCTAACCTATCAGGGGACAGACAACAATGAGCAGTTCTTC. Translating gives CATLTYQGTDNNEQFF. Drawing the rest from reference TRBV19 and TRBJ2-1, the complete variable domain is DGGITQSPKYLFRKEGQNVTLSCEQNLNHDAMYWYRQDPGQGLRLIYYSQIVNDFQKGDIAEGYSVSREKKESFPLTVTSAQKNPTAFYLCATLTYQGTDNNEQFFGPGTRLTVL.

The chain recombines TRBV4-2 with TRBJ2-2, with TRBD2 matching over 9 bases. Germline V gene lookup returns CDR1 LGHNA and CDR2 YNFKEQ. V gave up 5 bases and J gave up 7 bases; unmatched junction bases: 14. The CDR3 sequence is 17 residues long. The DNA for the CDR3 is TGTGCCAGCAGCTCGCAGGGGCCCTTAGCGGGAGACGGGGAGCTGTTTTTT. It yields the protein CASSSQGPLAGDGELFF.

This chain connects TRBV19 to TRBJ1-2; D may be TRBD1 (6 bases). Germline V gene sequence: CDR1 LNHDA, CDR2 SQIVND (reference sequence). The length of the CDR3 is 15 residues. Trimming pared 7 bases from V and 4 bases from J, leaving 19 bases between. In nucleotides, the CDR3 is TGTGCCAGTAATCGGGCCACGGCAGGGGCCTATGGCTACACCTTC. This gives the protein CASNRATAGAYGYTF.

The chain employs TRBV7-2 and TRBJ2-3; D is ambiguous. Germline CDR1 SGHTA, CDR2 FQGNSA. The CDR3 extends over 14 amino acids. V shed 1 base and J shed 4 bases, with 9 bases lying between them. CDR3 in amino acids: CASSLVVQADTQYF. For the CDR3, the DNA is TGTGCCAGCAGCTTAGTTGTTCAGGCAGATACGCAGTATTTT.

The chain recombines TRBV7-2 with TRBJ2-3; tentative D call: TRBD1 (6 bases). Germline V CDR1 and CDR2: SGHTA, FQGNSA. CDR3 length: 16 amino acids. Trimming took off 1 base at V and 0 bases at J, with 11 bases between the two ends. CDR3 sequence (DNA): TGTGCCAGCAGCTTAGTTTTGGGGGCTAGCACAGATACGCAGTATTTT. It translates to CASSLVLGASTDTQYF.

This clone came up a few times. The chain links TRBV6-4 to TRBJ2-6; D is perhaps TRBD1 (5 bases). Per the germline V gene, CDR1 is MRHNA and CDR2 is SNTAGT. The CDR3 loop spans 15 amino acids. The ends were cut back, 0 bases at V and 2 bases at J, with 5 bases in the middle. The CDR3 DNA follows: TGTGCCAGCAGTGACTCGACAGCTGGGGCCAACGTCCTGACTTTC. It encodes CASSDSTAGANVLTF.

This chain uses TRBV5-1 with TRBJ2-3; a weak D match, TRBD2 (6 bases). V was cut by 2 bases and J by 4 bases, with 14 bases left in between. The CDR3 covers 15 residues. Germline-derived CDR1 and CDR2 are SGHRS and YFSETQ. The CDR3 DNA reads TGCGCCAGCAGCTTATGGGAGGCGGGCTCAGATACGCAGTATTTT. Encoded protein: CASSLWEAGSDTQYF.

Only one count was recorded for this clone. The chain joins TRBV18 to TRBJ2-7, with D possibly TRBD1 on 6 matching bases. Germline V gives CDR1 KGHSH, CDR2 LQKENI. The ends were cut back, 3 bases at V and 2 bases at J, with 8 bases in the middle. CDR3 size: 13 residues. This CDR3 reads CASSPGQTYEQYF. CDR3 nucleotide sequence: TGTGCCAGCTCACCGGGACAAACCTACGAGCAGTACTTC.

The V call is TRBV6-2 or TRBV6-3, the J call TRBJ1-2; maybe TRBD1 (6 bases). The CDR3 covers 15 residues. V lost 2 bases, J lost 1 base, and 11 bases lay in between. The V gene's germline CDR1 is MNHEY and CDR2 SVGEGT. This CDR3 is CASSYHWTVNYGYTF. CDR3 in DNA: TGTGCCAGCAGTTACCACTGGACAGTTAACTATGGCTACACCTTC.

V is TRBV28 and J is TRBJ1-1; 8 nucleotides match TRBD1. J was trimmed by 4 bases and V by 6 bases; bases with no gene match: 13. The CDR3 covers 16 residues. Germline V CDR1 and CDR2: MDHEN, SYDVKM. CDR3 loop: CASSEPRTGRFTEAFF. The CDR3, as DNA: TGTGCCAGCAGCGAACCCCGGACAGGGAGGTTCACTGAAGCTTTCTTT.

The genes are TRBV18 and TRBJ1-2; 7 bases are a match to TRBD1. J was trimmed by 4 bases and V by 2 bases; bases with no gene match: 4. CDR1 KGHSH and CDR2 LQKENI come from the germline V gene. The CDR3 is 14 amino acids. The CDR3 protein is CASSPGGGVYGYTF. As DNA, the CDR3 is TGTGCCAGCTCACCAGGAGGGGGCGTCTATGGCTACACCTTC.

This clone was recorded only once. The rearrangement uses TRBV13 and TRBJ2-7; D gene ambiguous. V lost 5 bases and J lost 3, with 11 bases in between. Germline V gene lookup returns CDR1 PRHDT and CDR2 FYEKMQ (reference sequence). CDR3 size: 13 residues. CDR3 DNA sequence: TGTGCCAGCAGCCCCAAGCCTGGCTACGAGCAGTACTTC. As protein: CASSPKPGYEQYF.

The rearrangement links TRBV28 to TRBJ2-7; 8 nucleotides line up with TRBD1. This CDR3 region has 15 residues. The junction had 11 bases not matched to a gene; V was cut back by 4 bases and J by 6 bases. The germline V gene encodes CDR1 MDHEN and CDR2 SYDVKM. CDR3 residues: CASSSPGRGHGEQYF. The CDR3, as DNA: TGTGCCAGCAGTTCCCCGGGCAGGGGGCACGGCGAGCAGTACTTC. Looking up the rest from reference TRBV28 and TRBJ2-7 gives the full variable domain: DVKVTQSSRYLVKRTGEKVFLECVQDMDHENMFWYRQDPGLGLRLIYFSYDVKMKEKGDIPEGYSVSREKKERFSLILESASTNQTSMYLCASSSPGRGHGEQYFGPGTRLTVT.

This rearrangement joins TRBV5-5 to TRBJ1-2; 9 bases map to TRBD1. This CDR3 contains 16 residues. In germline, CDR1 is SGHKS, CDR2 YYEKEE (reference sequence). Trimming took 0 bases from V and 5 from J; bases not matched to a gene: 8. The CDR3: CASSLAIGQGLYGYTF. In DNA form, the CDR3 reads TGTGCCAGCAGCTTGGCGATCGGACAGGGGCTATATGGCTACACCTTC. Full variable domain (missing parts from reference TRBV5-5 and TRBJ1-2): DAGVTQSPTHLIKTRGQQVTLRCSPISGHKSVSWYQQVLGQGPQFIFQYYEKEERGRGNFPDRFSARQFPNYSSELNVNALLLGDSALYLCASSLAIGQGLYGYTFGSGTRLTVV.

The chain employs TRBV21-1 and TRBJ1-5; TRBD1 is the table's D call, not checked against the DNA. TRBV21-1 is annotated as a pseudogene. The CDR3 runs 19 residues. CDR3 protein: CASSKDFTGDRDSNQPQHF. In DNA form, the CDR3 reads TGTGCCAGCAGCAAAGATTTTACGGGGGACAGGGATAGCAATCAGCCCCAGCATTTT.

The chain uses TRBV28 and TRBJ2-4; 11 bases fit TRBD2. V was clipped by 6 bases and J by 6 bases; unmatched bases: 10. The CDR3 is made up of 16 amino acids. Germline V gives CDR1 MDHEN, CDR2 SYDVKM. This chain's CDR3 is CASSTDGTSGRNIQYF. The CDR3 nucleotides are TGTGCCAGCAGCACGGATGGAACTAGCGGGAGAAACATTCAGTACTTC.

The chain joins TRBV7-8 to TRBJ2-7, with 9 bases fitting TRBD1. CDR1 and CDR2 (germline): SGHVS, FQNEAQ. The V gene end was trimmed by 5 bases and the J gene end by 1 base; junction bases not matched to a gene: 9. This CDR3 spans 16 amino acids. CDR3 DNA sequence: TGTGCCAGCAGCCCGAGCACTGGGACAGGGTCCTACGAGCAGTACTTC. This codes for CASSPSTGTGSYEQYF.